This T cell receptor (beta chain) was profiled in a study of T cell repertoires in cytomegalovirus infection. J lost 5 bases, V lost 3 bases, and 9 bases had no gene match. Looked up from germline, CDR1 is SQVTM and CDR2 is ANQGSEA. The CDR3 has 14 residues. With respect to this clonotype: Its antigen is as yet unknown.

MiXCR was run by TCRdb on the reads, yielding one entry per CDR3 protein. This sample carries about 700,000 distinct CDR3 sequences, around 30% of them seen once, and the ten largest clones take over 15%. The TCR originated in a human donor in good health (CMV status not recorded). Some clones in this sample may be carry-over from other donors' samples. The gene calls are TRBV29-1 and TRBJ2-5, with 7 nucleotides matching TRBD2. The source was cultured PBMCs, collected from culture after CMV antigen stimulation. CDR3 nucleotide sequence: TGCAGCGTTGACGAGACCGCCGGGGGGGAGACCCAGTACTTC. It codes for CSVDETAGGETQYF.